This T cell receptor beta chain was recovered during a study of T cells in Graves' hyperthyroidism and ophthalmopathy. This CDR3 spans 14 amino acids. Germline loops: CDR1 SEHNR, CDR2 FQNEAQ (reference sequence). General observations from the study: Blood also carried most thyroid clonotypes expanded above 0.001. A median approximately 6.5 months before onset, the model predicted ophthalmopathy.

Authors of the study amplified TCR beta CDR3 regions from RNA transcripts. First-round RT-PCR of the TCR CDR3 relied on the HTBI primer set. TCRdb reprocessed the multiplex PCR reads via MiXCR and lists one record per CDR3 protein. The sample lists around 660,000 distinct CDR3 sequences, 45% occurring once. This clonotype was detected a few times. Its specificity is unknown. Patients were excluded for uncontrolled infection, other autoimmune disease, pregnancy or lactation. Diagnostic decisions used clinical symptoms, serum thyroxine and TRAb, thyroid ultrasound and orbital computed tomography. The gene calls are TRBV7-9 and TRBJ2-7; 9 nucleotides align to TRBD2. The DNA end is more similar to TRBJ2-5, so the J call may be wrong. The TCR was taken from an adult man with Graves' disease, either hyperthyroidism or ophthalmopathy (not recorded which). The sample consisted of peripheral blood or thyroid tissue (not recorded which). The CDR3 coding sequence is TGTGCCAGCAGCTTAGCCGGGACTAGCGAGACCCAGTACTTC. This translates into CASSLAGTSETQYF.